This T cell receptor beta chain is drawn from a study of blood T cell repertoires in COVID-19. Libraries were prepared by immunoSEQ multiplex PCR; TCRdb keeps only in-frame clonotypes and omits some of them. The top ten clones hold about 5.4% of a sample with a few hundred thousand clones, under 85% of them seen once. The sequencing sample was made of PBMCs or T cells enriched from blood (not recorded which). The receptor was isolated from a woman in her fifties or sixties who had recovered from COVID-19.

CDR3: CASSLVGQNYEQYF. The CDR3 DNA reads TGTGCCAGCAGCTTAGTCGGACAGAACTACGAGCAGTACTTC. This chain uses TRBV7-9 with TRBJ2-7, with D possibly being TRBD1 (6 bases). CDR1 and CDR2 from the germline V gene are SEHNR and FQNEAQ (reference sequence). V was shortened by 1 base and J by 3 bases, with 10 bases between the two germline ends. This CDR3 is 14 amino acids long.